These 23 T cell receptor beta chains were sequenced from one sample in a study of blood T cell repertoires in COVID-19. The method was immunoSEQ multiplex PCR; TCRdb's version includes in-frame clones alone and lacks a portion of them. The data contain 85,000 to 90,000 clones, around 88% of them singletons. The sample was peripheral blood. The source is a human donor in a cohort sampled during active COVID-19.

This clone was recorded a few times. This chain joins TRBV27 and TRBJ2-7; 9 bases match TRBD1. From germline, CDR1 is MNHEY and CDR2 SMNVEV (reference sequence). The CDR3 is 14 residues long. With 4 bases clipped from V and 4 bases from J, the junction kept 5 bases outside the gene matches. Written as DNA, the CDR3 is TGTGCCAGCAGTTCCGGACAGGGGAGATACGAGCAGTACTTC. Residues: CASSSGQGRYEQYF.

The rearrangement links TRBV19 to TRBJ1-5; 7 positions agree with TRBD1. This CDR3 contains 16 residues. CDR1 and CDR2 from the germline V gene are LNHDA and SQIVND (reference sequence). The junction had 9 bases not matched to a gene; V was cut back by 5 bases and J by 2 bases. DNA of the CDR3: TGTGCCAGTAGTTTCCTAGGGGGCTTTGGCAATCAGCCCCAGCATTTT. Protein sequence: CASSFLGGFGNQPQHF.

The chain combines TRBV5-1 with TRBJ2-1; 12 nucleotides match TRBD2. Germline V gene data show CDR1 as SGHRS and CDR2 as YFSETQ. J was trimmed by 5 bases and V by 3 bases; bases with no gene match: 3. The CDR3 loop spans 15 amino acids. CDR3 in amino acids: CASSWTSGENNEQFF. Written as DNA, the CDR3 is TGCGCCAGCAGCTGGACTAGCGGGGAAAACAATGAGCAGTTCTTC.

The chain carries TRBV7-8 and TRBJ1-3; 7 bases line up with TRBD1. The V gene end was trimmed by 5 bases and the J gene end by 3 bases; junction bases not matched to a gene: 1. Germline V gene data show CDR1 as SGHVS and CDR2 as FQNEAQ. The CDR3 runs 13 residues. The CDR3: CASSGDSGNTIYF. In DNA form, the CDR3 reads TGTGCCAGCAGCGGGGACAGTGGAAACACCATATATTTT.

This CDR3 is CASSYEVWNSPLHF. CDR3 nucleotide sequence: TGTGCCAGCAGTTACGAGGTTTGGAATTCACCCCTCCACTTT. This sequence joins TRBV6-5 and TRBJ1-6; D is undetermined. Germline V lookup: CDR1 MNHEY, CDR2 SVGAGI. The CDR3 contains 14 residues. V gave up 2 bases and J gave up 7 bases, with 9 bases separating them.

This clone was seen once. V gene TRBV7-9 combines with J gene TRBJ2-7; no clear D gene. The CDR3 is 12 amino acids. V lost 5 bases, J lost 6 bases, and 11 bases lay in between. The V gene's germline CDR1 is SEHNR and CDR2 FQNEAQ (reference sequence). The CDR3 DNA sequence: TGTGCCAGCAGCCAGGTGGGTGTCGAGCAGTACTTC. This codes for CASSQVGVEQYF.

This clone was recorded only once. Just one base apart from a much larger clone, this may be a read error. At the DNA level, this CDR3 is encoded by other sequences in the same sample as well. The CDR3 sequence: CASSLGQGVSYEQYF. In DNA form, the CDR3 reads TGTGCCAGCAGCTTGGGACAGGGGGTTTCCTACGAGCAGTACTTC. The chain carries TRBV7-2 and TRBJ2-7; the match to TRBD1 covers 11 bases. There are 15 residues in the CDR3. The junction had 2 bases not matched to a gene; V was cut back by 3 bases and J by 1 base. Germline lookup yields CDR1 SGHTA and CDR2 FQGNSA.

This clone appeared once. The chain recombines TRBV6-5 with TRBJ1-2, with a possible D match to TRBD1 (5 bases). Germline lookup yields CDR1 MNHEY and CDR2 SVGAGI. Trimming shortened V by 6 bases and J by 5 bases, and 19 bases separated the two germline ends. The CDR3 runs 15 residues. The CDR3 region is CASRGRDLRGYGYTF. Here the CDR3 DNA reads TGTGCCAGCAGAGGCAGGGATTTGCGAGGATATGGCTACACCTTC.

The chain uses TRBV28 and TRBJ2-7; D possibly corresponds to TRBD2 (7 bases). CDR1 MDHEN and CDR2 SYDVKM come from the germline V gene. Trimming cost V 8 bases and J 5 bases, with 16 bases left between them. CDR3 length: 13 residues. CDR3 DNA sequence: TGTGCCAGCGCCAGGGGAGGGTCCGACGAGCAGTACTTC. Encoded protein: CASARGGSDEQYF. Using reference TRBV28 and TRBJ2-7 for the parts outside the CDR3, the full variable domain is DVKVTQSSRYLVKRTGEKVFLECVQDMDHENMFWYRQDPGLGLRLIYFSYDVKMKEKGDIPEGYSVSREKKERFSLILESASTNQTSMYLCASARGGSDEQYFGPGTRLTVT.

The chain is built from TRBV6-5 and TRBJ1-5; D is uncertain. Germline assignment: CDR1 MNHEY and CDR2 SVGAGI. V was pared by 4 bases and J by 7 bases, with 11 bases between. This CDR3 contains 13 residues. The CDR3 nucleotides read TGTGCCAGCAGTTGGTCTCCCGGGCAGCCCCAGCATTTT. Its protein is CASSWSPGQPQHF.

The chain carries TRBV11-2 and TRBJ2-4; tentatively, D is TRBD2 (6 bases). V lost 4 bases and J lost 0, with 7 bases in between. The CDR3 consists of 14 residues. Germline V lookup: CDR1 SGHAT, CDR2 FQNNGV. CDR3 sequence (DNA): TGTGCCAGCAGCTCGGGACTAGCCAAAAACATTCAGTACTTC. It encodes CASSSGLAKNIQYF.

The chain joins TRBV7-9 to TRBJ1-2; the match to TRBD1 covers 9 bases. The CDR3 totals 16 residues. Losses at the gene ends were 4 bases for V and 1 base for J; bases not matched to a gene: 7. CDR1 is SEHNR, CDR2 FQNEAQ, per germline (reference sequence). The CDR3 reads CASSSVQGALNYGYTF. DNA for the CDR3: TGTGCCAGCAGCTCAGTACAGGGGGCGCTTAACTATGGCTACACCTTC.

This sequence joins TRBV5-6 and TRBJ2-7; D is undetermined. The ends were cut back, 0 bases at V and 0 bases at J, with 7 bases in the middle. Looked up from germline, CDR1 is SGHDT and CDR2 is YYEEEE. This CDR3 spans 14 amino acids. The CDR3 loop is CASSLGGSSYEQYF. The CDR3 bases are TGTGCCAGCAGCTTGGGAGGATCCTCCTACGAGCAGTACTTC.

This chain joins TRBV28 and TRBJ2-3, with 10 bases fitting TRBD2. CDR1 is MDHEN, CDR2 SYDVKM, per germline. The ends lost 6 bases at V and 6 bases at J; junction bases unmatched: 3. This CDR3 contains 13 residues. The CDR3 here is CASSGTSVDTQYF. CDR3 DNA: TGTGCCAGCAGCGGGACTAGCGTCGATACGCAGTATTTT.

The rearrangement uses TRBV2 and TRBJ1-1, with D perhaps matching TRBD1 (5 bases). Trimming cost V 7 bases and J 5 bases, with 11 bases left between them. The CDR3 totals 12 residues. In germline, CDR1 is SNHLY, CDR2 FYNNEI. The CDR3 bases are TGTGCCAGCACGGGGGGGATAACTGAAGCTTTCTTT. It encodes CASTGGITEAFF.

This chain uses TRBV3-1 (or the pseudogene TRBV3-2) with TRBJ1-4; D call uncertain. Germline V lookup: CDR1 LGHDT, CDR2 YNNKEL (reference sequence). This CDR3 region has 15 residues. The V gene lost 1 base and the J gene lost 4 bases, with 10 bases spanning the gap. The CDR3 sequence is CASSQAGQGNEKLFF. The CDR3 DNA is TGTGCCAGCAGCCAAGCAGGTCAAGGTAATGAAAAACTGTTTTTT.

The V gene is TRBV6-5, the J gene TRBJ1-1, with 9 bases fitting TRBD1. The CDR3 is 15 residues long. J was trimmed by 1 base and V by 7 bases; bases with no gene match: 7. Germline assignment: CDR1 MNHEY and CDR2 SVGAGI. For the CDR3, the DNA is TGTGCCAGCAAATCCGGACAGGGGCAGAACACTGAAGCTTTCTTT. The encoded protein is CASKSGQGQNTEAFF.

The chain is built from TRBV13 and TRBJ2-7; TRBD2 agrees at 11 bases. Germline-derived CDR1 and CDR2 are PRHDT and FYEKMQ (reference sequence). The ends lost 4 bases at V and 4 bases at J; junction bases unmatched: 3. This CDR3 spans 14 amino acids. CDR3 region: CASSSGLAAYEQYF. In DNA form, the CDR3 reads TGTGCCAGCAGCTCGGGACTAGCGGCTTACGAGCAGTACTTC.

This clone was seen once. CDR3 nucleotides: TGTGCCATCAGTACAGGGAGCTCCTACAATGAGCAGTTCTTC. It codes for CAISTGSSYNEQFF. This sequence joins TRBV10-3 and TRBJ2-1, with D maybe TRBD1 (6 bases). V shed 5 bases and J shed 0 bases, with 8 bases lying between them. The germline V gene has CDR1 ENHRY and CDR2 SYGVKD. This CDR3 is 14 amino acids long.

This chain connects TRBV7-2 to TRBJ2-7; possibly TRBD2 for D (7 bases). V gave up 4 bases and J gave up 3 bases, with 13 bases separating them. From germline, CDR1 is SGHTA and CDR2 FQGNSA. The CDR3 contains 14 residues. CDR3 in amino acids: CASSWRGLNYEQYF. The CDR3 DNA reads TGTGCCAGCAGCTGGCGGGGGCTTAACTACGAGCAGTACTTC.

The V and J genes are TRBV30 and TRBJ1-2; D is undetermined. V lost 3 bases to trimming and J lost 2 bases, with 4 bases between them. CDR1 and CDR2 from the germline V gene are GTSNPN and SVGIG (reference sequence). This CDR3 contains 11 residues. The CDR3 DNA reads as TGTGCCTGGAGCCTGAACTATGGCTACACCTTC. Translating it yields CAWSLNYGYTF.

V and J are TRBV10-3 and TRBJ1-5, with D uncertain. The germline gives CDR1 ENHRY, CDR2 SYGVKD. The CDR3 covers 13 residues. With 10 bases removed from V and 7 bases from J, the gap between germline ends came to 17 bases. The chain's CDR3 is CATTYTTGQPQHF. As DNA, the CDR3 is TGTGCCACCACCTACACCACCGGGCAGCCCCAGCATTTT.

The chain uses TRBV29-1 and TRBJ2-1, with D perhaps matching TRBD2 (5 bases). With 0 bases removed from V and 12 bases from J, the gap between germline ends came to 24 bases. Germline CDR1 reads SQVTM; CDR2 reads ANQGSEA. CDR3 length equals 16 residues. CDR3 nucleotides: TGCAGCGTTGAAGAAGGGTGGACCTCCCTCGGGGATGGGCAGTTCTTC. Its protein is CSVEEGWTSLGDGQFF.